These 14 T cell receptor beta chains came from one sample sequenced in a study of blood T cell repertoires in COVID-19. Assay used: immunoSEQ multiplex PCR; TCRdb lists only in-frame clones, some missing. The table has around 300,000 clones, 89% seen once. Sample: PBMCs or T cells enriched from blood (not recorded which). The source is a woman aged 55-70 years who had recovered from COVID-19.

The chain uses TRBV6-5 and TRBJ1-5; 7 bases match TRBD1. The V gene end was trimmed by 6 bases and the J gene end by 3 bases; junction bases not matched to a gene: 5. CDR3 length equals 14 residues. Germline V gives CDR1 MNHEY, CDR2 SVGAGI. The CDR3 bases are TGTGCCAGCAGACAGACAGGGCCCAATCAGCCCCAGCATTTT. Protein sequence: CASRQTGPNQPQHF.

J is TRBJ1-6 and V is TRBV5-6; tentative D call: TRBD1 (6 bases). With 4 bases removed from V and 6 bases from J, the gap between germline ends came to 11 bases. Germline V gives CDR1 SGHDT, CDR2 YYEEEE. This CDR3 has 14 residues. CDR3 sequence: CASSRGTPNSPLHF. The CDR3 DNA sequence: TGTGCCAGCAGCCGAGGGACACCTAATTCACCCCTCCACTTT.

The chain couples TRBV2 to TRBJ2-3; D gene uncertain. The V gene lost 2 bases and the J gene lost 1 base, with 10 bases spanning the gap. This CDR3 has 15 amino acids. Germline V gives CDR1 SNHLY, CDR2 FYNNEI. Written as DNA, the CDR3 is TGTGCCAGCAGTGAATCCGGGTTAGGCACAGATACGCAGTATTTT. It specifies CASSESGLGTDTQYF.

The chain uses TRBV15 and TRBJ2-7, with 7 bases fitting TRBD1. CDR3 length: 14 residues. Per germline, CDR1 LNHNV and CDR2 YYDKDF (reference sequence). Trimming removed 5 bases from V and 2 bases from J; junction bases left unmatched: 6. The chain's CDR3 is CATSPRQGPYEQYF. The DNA of the CDR3 is TGTGCCACCAGCCCAAGACAGGGTCCCTACGAGCAGTACTTC.

V is TRBV28 and J is TRBJ2-5; 8 bases are shared with TRBD2. Germline loops: CDR1 MDHEN, CDR2 SYDVKM. V lost 6 bases, J lost 3 bases, and 12 bases stayed unmatched. This CDR3 comprises 16 residues. CDR3 residues: CASSPALAGVKETQYF. DNA of the CDR3: TGTGCCAGCAGCCCAGCCCTAGCGGGTGTGAAAGAGACCCAGTACTTC.

The chain recombines TRBV19 with TRBJ1-4, with D unclear. Trimming took off 3 bases at V and 0 bases at J, with 8 bases between the two ends. Germline V lookup: CDR1 LNHDA, CDR2 SQIVND (reference sequence). There are 15 residues in the CDR3. CDR3: CASSIWAATNEKLFF. The CDR3 DNA reads as TGTGCCAGTAGTATTTGGGCTGCAACTAATGAAAAACTGTTTTTT.

The chain joins TRBV27 to TRBJ2-7, with 8 bases identical to TRBD2. The V gene's germline CDR1 is MNHEY and CDR2 SMNVEV (reference sequence). The V gene end was trimmed by 5 bases and the J gene end by 4 bases; junction bases not matched to a gene: 4. The CDR3 is 13 residues long. DNA for the CDR3: TGTGCCAGCAGTAGCGGGAGTTGGTACGAGCAGTACTTC. It specifies CASSSGSWYEQYF.

V usage is TRBV3-1 (or the pseudogene TRBV3-2) and J usage is TRBJ2-5; 8 nucleotides agree with TRBD2. With V trimmed by 2 bases and J by 5 bases, 4 bases remained unmatched. The CDR3 totals 14 residues. The germline V gene encodes CDR1 LGHDT and CDR2 YNNKEL (reference sequence). Written as DNA, the CDR3 is TGTGCCAGCAGCCAAACGGGGGGGGCTGAGACCCAGTACTTC. Translation: CASSQTGGAETQYF.

This clone was seen more than once but under ten times. The V gene is TRBV4-1, the J gene TRBJ1-2, with a possible D match to TRBD1 (5 bases). This CDR3 spans 13 amino acids. The V gene lost 1 base and the J gene lost 7 bases, with 10 bases spanning the gap. Germline CDR1 is MGHRA and CDR2 is YSYEKL. The CDR3 loop is CASSQVREVGYTF. Here the CDR3 DNA reads TGCGCCAGCAGCCAAGTCAGGGAGGTTGGCTACACCTTC.

V and J are TRBV6-5 and TRBJ2-7; TRBD1 aligns across 7 bases. The CDR3 contains 13 residues. CDR1 is MNHEY and CDR2 is SVGAGI in the germline V gene. Losses at the gene ends were 6 bases for V and 3 bases for J; bases not matched to a gene: 5. Written as DNA, the CDR3 is TGTGCCAGCAGAGGGACAGCCGACTACGAGCAGTACTTC. Its translation: CASRGTADYEQYF.

The chain couples TRBV5-4 to TRBJ2-7; perhaps TRBD1 as D (6 bases). The germline gives CDR1 SGHNT, CDR2 YYREEE (reference sequence). V was trimmed by 3 bases and J by 6 bases, leaving 13 bases between them. The CDR3 covers 13 residues. CDR3 region: CASSSKGTREQYF. The CDR3, as DNA: TGTGCCAGCAGCTCAAAGGGGACACGCGAGCAGTACTTC. Together with reference TRBV5-4 and TRBJ2-7, the CDR3 gives the full variable domain: ETGVTQSPTHLIKTRGQQVTLRCSSQSGHNTVSWYQQALGQGPQFIFQYYREEENGRGNFPPRFSGLQFPNYSSELNVNALELDDSALYLCASSSKGTREQYFGPGTRLTVT.

The chain links TRBV3-1 (or the pseudogene TRBV3-2) to TRBJ2-3; no clear D gene. V lost 2 bases to trimming and J lost 2 bases, with 11 bases between them. CDR1 is LGHDT, CDR2 YNNKEL, per germline (reference sequence). The CDR3 length is 15 residues. The CDR3 region is CASSQPSETTDTQYF. The CDR3 DNA reads as TGTGCCAGCAGCCAACCCAGCGAGACCACAGATACGCAGTATTTT.

This chain uses TRBV7-3 with TRBJ2-7; 7 bases are shared with TRBD2. The CDR3 length is 15 residues. The germline CDR1 and CDR2 sequences are SGHTA and FQGTGA. V shed 5 bases and J 5 bases; nucleotides not matched to a gene: 12. CDR3 sequence: CASSATSAIRHEQYF. The CDR3 DNA follows: TGTGCCAGCAGCGCAACTAGCGCCATTCGCCACGAGCAGTACTTC.

The chain recombines TRBV4-1 with TRBJ2-5, with 8 bases identical to TRBD2. Germline loops: CDR1 MGHRA, CDR2 YSYEKL. The CDR3 extends over 13 amino acids. J gave up 4 bases and V 5 bases, and 3 bases lay outside the gene matches. The CDR3 protein is CASSWTSPETQYF. The CDR3 DNA sequence: TGCGCCAGCAGCTGGACTAGCCCAGAGACCCAGTACTTC.